This TCR beta chain was documented in a study of shared T cell receptors in the human thymus. This clone was counted between two and nine times. Method: immunoSEQ multiplex PCR; TCRdb's copy keeps in-frame clones and lacks some. This table holds roughly 560,000 clones, about 80% found once. This CDR3 is built from 16 residues. Trimming cost V 0 bases and J 0 bases, with 10 bases left between them. Germline CDR1 reads SGDLS; CDR2 reads YYNGEE. This sample was also put to use in a study of human thymus T cells. That source adds: Having corrective surgery for congenital heart defects, healthy Finnish infants were the ones who donated. In corrective heart surgery, resections were taken, and these provided the thymus tissue. Blood and thymic repertoires both appeared biased in V and J gene usage. Thymic repertoires from unrelated individuals overlapped highly, related research reported.

The V gene is TRBV9, the J gene TRBJ2-4, with TRBD2 as a possible D gene (5 bases). The specimen was thymocytes. The receptor comes from a boy younger than two with a congenital heart defect. The CDR3 here is CASSVGVGLAKNIQYF. The CDR3 DNA reads TGTGCCAGCAGCGTAGGCGTCGGACTAGCCAAAAACATTCAGTACTTC.